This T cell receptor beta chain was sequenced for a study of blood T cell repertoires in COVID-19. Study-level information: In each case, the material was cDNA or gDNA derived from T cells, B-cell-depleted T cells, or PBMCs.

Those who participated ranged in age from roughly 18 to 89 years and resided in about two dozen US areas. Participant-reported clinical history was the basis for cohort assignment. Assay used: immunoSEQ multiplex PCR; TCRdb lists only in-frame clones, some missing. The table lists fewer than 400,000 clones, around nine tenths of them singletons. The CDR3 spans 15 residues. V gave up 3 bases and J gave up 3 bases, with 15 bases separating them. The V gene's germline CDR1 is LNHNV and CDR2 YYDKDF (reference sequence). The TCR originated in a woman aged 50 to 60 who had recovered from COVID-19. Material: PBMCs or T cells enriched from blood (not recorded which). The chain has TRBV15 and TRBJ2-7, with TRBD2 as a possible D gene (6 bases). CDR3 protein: CATSSHHRGNYEQYF. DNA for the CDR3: TGTGCCACCAGCAGCCACCACCGGGGGAACTACGAGCAGTACTTC.